Listed here are 3 T cell receptor beta chains from one sample, sequenced in a study of shared T cell receptors in the human thymus. Clones were read by immunoSEQ multiplex PCR, and TCRdb kept only the in-frame ones, dropping some. The data contain approximately 490,000 clones, roughly 74% of them singletons. The data also belong to a second study, concerning human thymus T cells.

Sequencing used thymocytes. All receptors derive from a boy under two years old with a congenital heart defect.

The chain uses TRBV2 and TRBJ2-1; the match to TRBD2 covers 12 bases. From germline, CDR1 is SNHLY and CDR2 FYNNEI. The CDR3 sequence is 15 residues long. V dropped 6 bases and J dropped 5; count of bases not matched to a gene: 5. CDR3 bases: TGTGCCAGCAGAGTCGGGACTAGCGGGCACAATGAGCAGTTCTTC. Amino acid sequence: CASRVGTSGHNEQFF.

In DNA form, the CDR3 reads TGTGCCAGTAGTCTTAAGACTCTTGAAGCTTTCTTT. Its translation: CASSLKTLEAFF. V and J are TRBV19 and TRBJ1-1; D is unclear. Trimming stripped 5 bases from V and 7 bases from J, with 11 bases between. CDR1 is LNHDA and CDR2 is SQIVND in the germline V gene (reference sequence). The CDR3 spans 12 residues.

This rearrangement joins TRBV27 to TRBJ2-1; the D is unclear. CDR1 and CDR2 from the germline V gene are MNHEY and SMNVEV (reference sequence). V was shortened by 3 bases and J by 5 bases, with 8 bases between the two germline ends. The CDR3 is 13 amino acids. The CDR3 loop is CASSFDVDNEQFF. The CDR3 DNA sequence: TGTGCCAGCAGTTTTGATGTAGACAATGAGCAGTTCTTC.